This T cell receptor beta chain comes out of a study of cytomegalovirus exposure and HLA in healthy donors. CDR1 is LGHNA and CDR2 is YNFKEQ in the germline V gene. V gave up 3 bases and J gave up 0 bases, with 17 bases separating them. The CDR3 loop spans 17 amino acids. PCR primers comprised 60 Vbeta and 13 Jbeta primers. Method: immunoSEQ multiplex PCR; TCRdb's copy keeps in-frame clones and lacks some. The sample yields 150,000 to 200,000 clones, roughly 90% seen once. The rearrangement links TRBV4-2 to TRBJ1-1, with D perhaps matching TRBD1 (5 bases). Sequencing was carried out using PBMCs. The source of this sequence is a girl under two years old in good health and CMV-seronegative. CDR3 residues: CASSQRKSDTLNTEAFF. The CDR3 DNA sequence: TGTGCCAGCAGCCAGAGAAAGTCGGACACCCTGAACACTGAAGCTTTCTTT.